This paragraph reports one T cell receptor beta chain. Antigen unknown. These data come from a study of cytomegalovirus exposure and HLA in healthy donors. Study results and caveats: A previous analysis found most TCR beta V segments productive roughly 87% or roughly 30% of the time. Researchers reported from a later analysis that most CMV-associated TCR beta chains appeared HLA-restricted.

The CDR3 has 19 residues. V shed 8 bases, J shed 1 base, and the junction held 19 bases outside the gene matches. The germline V gene encodes CDR1 MDHEN and CDR2 SYDVKM. Vbeta (60) and Jbeta (13) primers were used in the PCR. Profiling relied on immunoSEQ multiplex PCR, and the TCRdb table lists in-frame clones only, not all of them. The data show roughly 250,000 clones, about 83% seen once. The chain links TRBV28 to TRBJ2-2, with 7 nucleotides matching TRBD2. The receptor's source is a woman in her thirties or forties in good health and CMV-seropositive. Input material: PBMCs. The CDR3 region is CASQIWGGTGIKNTGELFF. For the CDR3, the DNA is TGTGCCAGCCAAATTTGGGGGGGAACTGGCATTAAGAACACCGGGGAGCTGTTTTTT.